Below, one TCR beta chain is given with its context. This PCR relied on a set of 60 Vbeta primers and 13 Jbeta primers. TCRdb's table, derived via immunoSEQ multiplex PCR, lists solely in-frame clones and lacks some. This table has over 150,000 clones, around four fifths appearing once. This entry belongs to a study of cytomegalovirus exposure and HLA in healthy donors. Germline V lookup: CDR1 MNHGY, CDR2 SVAAGI. With 5 bases removed from V and 1 base from J, the gap between germline ends came to 17 bases. There are 16 residues in the CDR3. Sequencing was done on a sample of PBMCs. The TCR comes from a woman aged 45 to 65 in good health and CMV-seropositive. This rearrangement joins TRBV6-9 to TRBJ1-1, with TRBD1 as a possible D gene (5 bases). The CDR3 DNA follows: TGTGCCAGCAGTAGGGGCGAAGGGTTTTGGAACACTGAAGCTTTCTTT. This gives the protein CASSRGEGFWNTEAFF.